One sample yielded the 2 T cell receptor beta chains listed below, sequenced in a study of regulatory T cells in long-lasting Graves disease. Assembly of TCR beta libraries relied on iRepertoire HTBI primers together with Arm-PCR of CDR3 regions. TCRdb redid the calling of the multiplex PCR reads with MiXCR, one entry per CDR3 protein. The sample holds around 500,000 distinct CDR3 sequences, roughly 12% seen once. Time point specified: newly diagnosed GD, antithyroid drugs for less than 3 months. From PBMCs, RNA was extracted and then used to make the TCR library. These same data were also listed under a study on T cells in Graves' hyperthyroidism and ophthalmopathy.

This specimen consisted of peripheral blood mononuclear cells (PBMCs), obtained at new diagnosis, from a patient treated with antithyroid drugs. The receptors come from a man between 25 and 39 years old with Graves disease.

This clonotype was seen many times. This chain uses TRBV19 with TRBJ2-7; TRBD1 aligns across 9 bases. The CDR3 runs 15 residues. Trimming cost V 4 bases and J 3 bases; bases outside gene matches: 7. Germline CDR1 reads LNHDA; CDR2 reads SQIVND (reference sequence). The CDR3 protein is CASSTRDRDGYEQYF. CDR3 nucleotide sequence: TGTGCCAGTAGTACCCGGGACAGGGACGGCTACGAGCAGTACTTC.

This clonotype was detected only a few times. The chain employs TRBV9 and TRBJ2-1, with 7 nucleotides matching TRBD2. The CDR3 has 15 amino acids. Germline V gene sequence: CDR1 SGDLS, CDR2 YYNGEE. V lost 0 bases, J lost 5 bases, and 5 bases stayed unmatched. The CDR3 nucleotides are TGTGCCAGCAGCGTAGGCGGGAGTGAACACAATGAGCAGTTCTTC. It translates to CASSVGGSEHNEQFF.